A single sample is the source of the 31 T cell receptor beta chains below, sequenced in a study of cytomegalovirus exposure and HLA in healthy donors. The PCR had 60 Vbeta and 13 Jbeta primers. Using immunoSEQ multiplex PCR, the repertoire was profiled, and TCRdb retains in-frame clones only, with some absent. The table has around 120,000 clones, about 75% seen once. Sequencing input: PBMCs. Receptor source: a man in his fifties or sixties in good health and CMV-seropositive.

This clone has more than one count but fewer than ten. The chain couples TRBV2 to TRBJ2-5, with D perhaps TRBD1 (6 bases). The DNA end is a closer match to TRBJ2-7, so the J assignment may be wrong. The CDR3 runs to 15 residues. The germline V gene has CDR1 SNHLY and CDR2 FYNNEI. The CDR3 sequence: CASSGVDRPPYEQYF. As DNA, the CDR3 is TGTGCCAGCAGTGGAGTCGACAGGCCCCCCTACGAGCAGTACTTC.

The chain recombines TRBV5-5 with TRBJ1-3; no clear D. Deletions cut 0 bases from V and 2 bases from J, with 9 bases between. The CDR3 has 15 residues. From germline, CDR1 is SGHKS and CDR2 YYEKEE (reference sequence). The CDR3: CASSLDRGAGNTIYF. CDR3 nucleotides: TGTGCCAGCAGCTTGGATCGGGGAGCTGGAAACACCATATATTTT.

In this sample, this clone turned up a few times. The chain carries TRBV5-1 and TRBJ2-5; a weak D match, TRBD1 (6 bases). The CDR3 runs to 14 residues. Trimming shortened V by 4 bases and J by 4 bases, and 14 bases separated the two germline ends. CDR1 is SGHRS and CDR2 is YFSETQ in the germline V gene. CDR3 bases: TGCGCCAGCAGCCCCTCACAGGGTCTAGAGACCCAGTACTTC. It encodes CASSPSQGLETQYF.

The rearrangement joins TRBV7-9 to TRBJ1-3, with a tentative D call TRBD1 (6 bases). The CDR3 runs to 16 residues. The germline V gene encodes CDR1 SEHNR and CDR2 FQNEAQ (reference sequence). V shed 5 bases and J shed 3 bases, with 17 bases lying between them. The CDR3 region has the DNA TGTGCCAGCAGCAGTCCCGGGACAATTAGTGGAAACACCATATATTTT. It specifies CASSSPGTISGNTIYF.

The chain couples TRBV5-1 to TRBJ1-1, with TRBD1 identical over 7 bases. Germline V CDR1 and CDR2: SGHRS, YFSETQ. The CDR3 is made up of 14 amino acids. Trimming cost V 0 bases and J 3 bases; bases outside gene matches: 2. The CDR3 coding sequence is TGCGCCAGCAGCTTGGATGGACAGGACACTGAAGCTTTCTTT. Protein: CASSLDGQDTEAFF. Together with reference TRBV5-1 and TRBJ1-1, the CDR3 gives the full variable domain: KAGVTQTPRYLIKTRGQQVTLSCSPISGHRSVSWYQQTPGQGLQFLFEYFSETQRNKGNFPGRFSGRQFSNSRSEMNVSTLELGDSALYLCASSLDGQDTEAFFGQGTRLTVV.

This rearrangement joins TRBV5-1 to TRBJ1-1; a weak D match, TRBD1 (5 bases). This CDR3 contains 14 residues. Trimming removed 6 bases at V and 2 bases at J, with 14 bases between. CDR1 and CDR2 from the germline V gene are SGHRS and YFSETQ. Here the CDR3 DNA reads TGCGCCAGCACGGATGGACACCCTAACACTGAAGCTTTCTTT. Encoded protein: CASTDGHPNTEAFF.

This chain joins TRBV30 and TRBJ2-3, with D maybe TRBD2 (5 bases). The CDR3 contains 12 residues. Per the germline V gene, CDR1 is GTSNPN and CDR2 is SVGIG (reference sequence). The V end lost 7 bases, the J end lost 2 bases, and 10 bases lay between the germline ends. Here the CDR3 reads CASKGDTDTQYF. The CDR3, as DNA: TGTGCCTCAAAGGGAGACACAGATACGCAGTATTTT.

This clone occurred once. V gene TRBV9 combines with J gene TRBJ1-2; 7 nucleotides agree with TRBD1. Unmatched junction bases numbered 5, after V lost 0 bases and J lost 3 bases. There are 15 residues in the CDR3. Germline V gene sequence: CDR1 SGDLS, CDR2 YYNGEE. The CDR3 coding sequence is TGTGCCAGCAGCGTAGACGACAGGGATTACTATGGCTACACCTTC. Its protein product is CASSVDDRDYYGYTF.

The rearrangement uses TRBV28 and TRBJ2-1; 8 nucleotides line up with TRBD1. Germline trimming cut 6 bases from V and 2 bases from J; bases unmatched to any gene: 6. Germline V gene data show CDR1 as MDHEN and CDR2 as SYDVKM. The CDR3 extends over 15 amino acids. The chain's CDR3 is CASRLSGGAYNEQFF. CDR3 DNA sequence: TGTGCCAGCAGACTCTCAGGGGGCGCCTACAATGAGCAGTTCTTC.

The chain employs TRBV19 and TRBJ1-5, with D unresolved. The germline V gene has CDR1 LNHDA and CDR2 SQIVND (reference sequence). V gave up 0 bases and J gave up 4 bases, with 10 bases separating them. The CDR3 spans 15 residues. CDR3 in DNA: TGTGCCAGTAGTATAGATCTGAGTAGAAATCAGCCCCAGCATTTT. Residues: CASSIDLSRNQPQHF.

This clone was picked up one time. The V gene is TRBV9, the J gene TRBJ2-2; D gene ambiguous. CDR1 is SGDLS and CDR2 is YYNGEE in the germline V gene. This CDR3 is built from 13 residues. Between the trimmed V and J ends, which lost 4 bases and 5 bases, there was a span of 9 bases. This chain's CDR3 is CASSSRGTGELFF. In DNA form, the CDR3 reads TGTGCCAGCAGCTCAAGAGGTACCGGGGAGCTGTTTTTT. The full variable domain, in which reference TRBV9 and TRBJ2-2 provide the parts outside the CDR3, is DSGVTQTPKHLITATGQRVTLRCSPRSGDLSVYWYQQSLDQGLQFLIQYYNGEERAKGNILERFSAQQFPDLHSELNLSSLELGDSALYFCASSSRGTGELFFGEGSRLTVL.

The chain recombines TRBV14 with TRBJ1-3; D call uncertain. The V end lost 6 bases, the J end lost 0 bases, and 6 bases lay between the germline ends. Germline CDR1 and CDR2: SGHDN and FVKESK. CDR3 size: 13 residues. The DNA of the CDR3 is TGTGCCAGCAGGTACAGCTCTGGAAACACCATATATTTT. Translating gives CASRYSSGNTIYF.

The table lists this clone with a count of one. A read error may account for a junction end that differs from germline. This chain uses TRBV30 with TRBJ2-6, with 10 nucleotides matching TRBD1. Germline assignment: CDR1 GTSNPN and CDR2 SVGIG (reference sequence). The CDR3 runs to 18 residues. CDR3 sequence: CAWSPIDRGRAGANGLTF. CDR3 DNA: TGTGCCTGGAGTCCGATAGACAGGGGGCGAGCGGGGGCCAACGGCCTGACTTTC.

The chain combines TRBV2 with TRBJ2-7, with TRBD1 identical over 7 bases. V shed 4 bases, J shed 0 bases, and the junction held 9 bases outside the gene matches. The CDR3 has 16 amino acids. The V gene's germline CDR1 is SNHLY and CDR2 FYNNEI. The CDR3 spells CASSVVTQGSSYEQYF. Written as DNA, the CDR3 is TGTGCCAGCAGTGTAGTGACACAGGGGAGCTCCTACGAGCAGTACTTC. Full variable domain (remainder filled in from reference TRBV2 and TRBJ2-7): EPEVTQTPSHQVTQMGQEVILRCVPISNHLYFYWYRQILGQKVEFLVSFYNNEISEKSEIFDDQFSVERPDGSNFTLKIRSTKLEDSAMYFCASSVVTQGSSYEQYFGPGTRLTVT.

The gene calls are TRBV5-1 and TRBJ1-2; no firm D call. There are 14 residues in the CDR3. V lost 4 bases, J lost 1 base, and 11 bases lay in between. Germline V lookup: CDR1 SGHRS, CDR2 YFSETQ. As DNA, the CDR3 is TGCGCCAGCAGCACGGGAAACTTTAACTATGGCTACACCTTC. The encoded protein is CASSTGNFNYGYTF.

CDR3: CASTPIRGRGTSGRAGIDTQYF. In DNA, the CDR3 is TGTGCCAGCACCCCTATCCGAGGGAGGGGGACTAGCGGGAGGGCCGGAATAGATACGCAGTATTTT. The gene calls are TRBV28 and TRBJ2-3; 16 bases align to TRBD2. There are 22 residues in the CDR3. In germline, CDR1 is MDHEN, CDR2 SYDVKM. The junction had 24 bases not matched to a gene; V was cut back by 7 bases and J by 5 bases.

The chain combines TRBV9 with TRBJ1-6; TRBD1 matches at 8 bases. Germline V gives CDR1 SGDLS, CDR2 YYNGEE. The CDR3 is made up of 15 amino acids. V shed 0 bases and J 9 bases; nucleotides not matched to a gene: 5. The CDR3 loop reads CASSVETGVTSPLHF. The CDR3 coding sequence is TGTGCCAGCAGCGTAGAGACAGGGGTCACTTCACCCCTCCACTTT. Drawing the rest from reference TRBV9 and TRBJ1-6, the complete variable domain is DSGVTQTPKHLITATGQRVTLRCSPRSGDLSVYWYQQSLDQGLQFLIQYYNGEERAKGNILERFSAQQFPDLHSELNLSSLELGDSALYFCASSVETGVTSPLHFGNGTRLTVT.

V is TRBV6-5 and J is TRBJ2-7; TRBD1 matches at 7 bases. The V gene's germline CDR1 is MNHEY and CDR2 SVGAGI. This CDR3 comprises 13 residues. Trimming cost V 2 bases and J 6 bases; bases outside gene matches: 4. The CDR3 sequence is CASSYRDSSEQYF. As DNA, the CDR3 is TGTGCCAGCAGTTACAGGGACAGCTCCGAGCAGTACTTC.

V gene TRBV6-1 combines with J gene TRBJ1-1, with 8 bases aligning to TRBD1. Germline assignment: CDR1 MNHNS and CDR2 SASEGT. CDR3 size: 15 residues. V shed 1 base, J shed 10 bases, and the junction held 11 bases outside the gene matches. CDR3 DNA: TGTGCCAGCAGTGAAGGCCGGCAGGGGGCCTTAGGAGCTTTCTTT. This codes for CASSEGRQGALGAFF.

Details on this clone: The sample has other DNA sequences that encode this CDR3 too. The genes are TRBV6-5 and TRBJ1-5; the match to TRBD1 covers 8 bases. Germline lookup yields CDR1 MNHEY and CDR2 SVGAGI. This CDR3 contains 13 residues. Germline trimming cut 4 bases from V and 4 bases from J; bases unmatched to any gene: 0. CDR3 amino acids: CASSWDRNQPQHF. As DNA, the CDR3 is TGTGCCAGCAGTTGGGACAGGAATCAGCCCCAGCATTTT.

CDR3 sequence reads: CASNLGQGQETQYF. The CDR3 coding sequence is TGTGCCAGTAACCTGGGACAGGGCCAAGAGACCCAGTACTTC. This rearrangement joins TRBV19 to TRBJ2-5; TRBD1 matches at 9 bases. The CDR3 is 14 amino acids. The V and J ends lost 7 bases and 1 base, in that order; junction bases with no gene match: 4. Germline-derived CDR1 and CDR2 are LNHDA and SQIVND (reference sequence). Variable domain in full (rest from reference TRBV19 and TRBJ2-5): DGGITQSPKYLFRKEGQNVTLSCEQNLNHDAMYWYRQDPGQGLRLIYYSQIVNDFQKGDIAEGYSVSREKKESFPLTVTSAQKNPTAFYLCASNLGQGQETQYFGPGTRLLVL.

The rearrangement links TRBV5-1 to TRBJ1-3, with D perhaps matching TRBD1 (5 bases). Trimming stripped 0 bases from V and 2 bases from J, with 9 bases between. The CDR3 runs to 15 residues. The V gene's germline CDR1 is SGHRS and CDR2 YFSETQ. CDR3 sequence (DNA): TGCGCCAGCAGCTTGGGTCCAGGGACTGGAAACACCATATATTTT. Encoded protein: CASSLGPGTGNTIYF.

Only a few counts were recorded for this clone. The J gene is TRBJ2-7, the V gene TRBV7-9, with 13 positions matching TRBD2. Germline CDR1 and CDR2: SEHNR and FQNEAQ (reference sequence). With 4 bases clipped from V and 6 bases from J, the junction kept 6 bases outside the gene matches. The CDR3 runs to 15 residues. The CDR3 loop is CASSSGLAGVSEQYF. CDR3 sequence (DNA): TGTGCCAGCAGCTCCGGACTAGCGGGAGTCTCCGAGCAGTACTTC.

The table lists this clone with a few counts. The chain uses TRBV7-9 and TRBJ2-5; TRBD2 agrees at 14 bases. CDR3 size: 17 residues. Trimming removed 4 bases from V and 5 bases from J; junction bases left unmatched: 9. Germline CDR1 is SEHNR and CDR2 is FQNEAQ (reference sequence). CDR3 DNA: TGTGCCAGCAGCTCCGGACTAGCGGGAGGCCCGGGGGAGACCCAGTACTTC. Protein sequence: CASSSGLAGGPGETQYF.

The chain couples TRBV6-1 to TRBJ1-1; D remains ambiguous. V was pared by 1 base and J by 4 bases, with 7 bases between. Germline-derived CDR1 and CDR2 are MNHNS and SASEGT. This CDR3 spans 13 amino acids. Here the CDR3 reads CASSEEGSTEAFF. DNA of the CDR3: TGTGCCAGCAGTGAAGAAGGGAGCACTGAAGCTTTCTTT.

This clone came up once. The J gene is TRBJ1-5, the V gene TRBV6-1; no definite D call. The germline V gene encodes CDR1 MNHNS and CDR2 SASEGT. The CDR3 is made up of 17 amino acids. V was shortened by 3 bases and J by 4 bases, with 19 bases between the two germline ends. This chain's CDR3 is CASSDTFSVSWNQPQHF. The CDR3, as DNA: TGTGCCAGCAGTGATACGTTTTCAGTTTCGTGGAATCAGCCCCAGCATTTT.

This clone was seen once. The chain combines TRBV9 with TRBJ1-2, with a tentative D call TRBD1 (6 bases). Trimming removed 4 bases from V and 5 bases from J, with 18 bases in between. The CDR3 consists of 15 residues. Per the germline V gene, CDR1 is SGDLS and CDR2 is YYNGEE. The CDR3: CASSPGEGGSYGYTF. In DNA form, the CDR3 reads TGTGCCAGCAGCCCTGGGGAGGGGGGCTCGTATGGCTACACCTTC. Variable domain in full (rest from reference TRBV9 and TRBJ1-2): DSGVTQTPKHLITATGQRVTLRCSPRSGDLSVYWYQQSLDQGLQFLIQYYNGEERAKGNILERFSAQQFPDLHSELNLSSLELGDSALYFCASSPGEGGSYGYTFGSGTRLTVV.

This clone was recorded once. This chain connects TRBV7-2 to TRBJ2-1; TRBD1 matches 7 bases. The CDR3 covers 15 residues. Germline CDR1 and CDR2: SGHTA and FQGNSA. Trimming cost V 5 bases and J 2 bases; bases outside gene matches: 6. DNA for the CDR3: TGTGCCAGCAGCGGGGACAGAGGGCCCTACAATGAGCAGTTCTTC. As protein: CASSGDRGPYNEQFF.

The chain is built from TRBV6-6 and TRBJ1-1, with TRBD1 matching 7 bases. Germline lookup yields CDR1 MNHNY and CDR2 SVGAGI (reference sequence). The ends lost 6 bases at V and 6 bases at J; junction bases unmatched: 10. This CDR3 has 14 residues. The CDR3 sequence: CASRVGGAFSEAFF. CDR3 sequence (DNA): TGTGCCAGCAGAGTAGGGGGCGCGTTCTCTGAAGCTTTCTTT.

The chain uses TRBV5-4 and TRBJ2-2, with 7 positions matching TRBD1. The CDR3 runs 15 residues. Germline trimming cut 0 bases from V and 1 base from J; bases unmatched to any gene: 0. Looked up from germline, CDR1 is SGHNT and CDR2 is YYREEE (reference sequence). The CDR3 DNA is TGTGCCAGCAGCTTGGGGACAGGGAACACCGGGGAGCTGTTTTTT. Residues: CASSLGTGNTGELFF.

The chain carries TRBV7-9 and TRBJ1-2, with a weak D call TRBD1 (6 bases). Germline CDR1 and CDR2: SEHNR and FQNEAQ (reference sequence). Trimming removed 5 bases at V and 8 bases at J, with 24 bases between. The CDR3 runs to 16 residues. CDR3 sequence (DNA): TGTGCCAGCAGCCCCACGGGGGGGGCGCGATGGAAAGGCTACACCTTC. Its protein product is CASSPTGGARWKGYTF.